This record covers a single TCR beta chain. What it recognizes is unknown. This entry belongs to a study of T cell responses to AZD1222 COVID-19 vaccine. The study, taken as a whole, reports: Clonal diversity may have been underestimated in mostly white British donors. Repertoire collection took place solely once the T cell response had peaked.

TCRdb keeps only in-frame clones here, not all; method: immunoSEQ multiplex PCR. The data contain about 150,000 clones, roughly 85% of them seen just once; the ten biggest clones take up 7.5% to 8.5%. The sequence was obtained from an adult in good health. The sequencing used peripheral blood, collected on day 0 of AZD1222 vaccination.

The CDR3 DNA is TGTGCCAGCAGGCCCGGGGAGGTCGATGAGCAGTTCTTC. It translates to CASRPGEVDEQFF. The chain links TRBV12-3 or TRBV12-4 to TRBJ2-1; maybe TRBD2 (6 bases). CDR3 length: 13 amino acids. With 6 bases removed from V and 8 bases from J, the gap between germline ends came to 14 bases.